The next 15 T cell receptor beta chains were all read from a single sample in a study of OX40 agonist ivuxolimab in advanced cancers. Sequencing used immunoSEQ multiplex PCR; TCRdb keeps in-frame clones, though not all of them. The repertoire holds around 60,000 clones, 82% seen once, with approximately 1.5% in the top ten. Here the sequenced sample was CD4+ or CD8+ T cells sorted from blood, taken in a trial of the OX40 agonist ivuxolimab. These receptors came from an adult with an advanced solid tumor such as melanoma, head and neck, liver or kidney cancer.

V usage is TRBV11-2 and J usage is TRBJ2-5; possible D gene TRBD1, 6 bases. The germline V and J ends were trimmed by 2 bases and 6 bases, with 16 bases remaining between them. Per germline, CDR1 SGHAT and CDR2 FQNNGV. The CDR3 has 15 residues. CDR3 protein: CASSLSIGQGKTQYF. The CDR3 DNA is TGTGCCAGCAGCTTATCAATAGGTCAGGGGAAGACCCAGTACTTC. Filled out from reference TRBV11-2 and TRBJ2-5, the complete variable domain reads EAGVAQSPRYKIIEKRQSVAFWCNPISGHATLYWYQQILGQGPKLLIQFQNNGVVDDSQLPKDRFSAERLKGVDSTLKIQPAKLEDSAVYLCASSLSIGQGKTQYFGPGTRLLVL.

The chain employs TRBV5-4 and TRBJ2-5, with D perhaps matching TRBD1 or TRBD2 (5 bases each). CDR3 length equals 14 residues. CDR1 is SGHNT and CDR2 is YYREEE in the germline V gene (reference sequence). Trimming removed 0 bases from V and 1 base from J, with 7 bases in between. The CDR3 nucleotides read TGTGCCAGCAGCTTGGCCGGGACCCAAGAGACCCAGTACTTC. This codes for CASSLAGTQETQYF.

This clone was seen only once. The chain has TRBV11-2 and TRBJ2-6, with D possibly TRBD2 on 5 matching bases. The germline V gene encodes CDR1 SGHAT and CDR2 FQNNGV. The CDR3 has 17 residues. V lost 5 bases to trimming and J lost 0 bases, with 14 bases between them. The CDR3 loop is CASSVSGSSSGANVLTF. CDR3 nucleotide sequence: TGTGCCAGCAGCGTGAGCGGTTCTAGCTCTGGGGCCAACGTCCTGACTTTC. Drawing the rest from reference TRBV11-2 and TRBJ2-6, the complete variable domain is EAGVAQSPRYKIIEKRQSVAFWCNPISGHATLYWYQQILGQGPKLLIQFQNNGVVDDSQLPKDRFSAERLKGVDSTLKIQPAKLEDSAVYLCASSVSGSSSGANVLTFGAGSRLTVL.

The chain uses TRBV7-3 and TRBJ2-5; D gene unclear. With 5 bases removed from V and 2 bases from J, the gap between germline ends came to 0 bases. This CDR3 comprises 10 residues. CDR1 and CDR2 (germline): SGHTA, FQGTGA. CDR3 loop: CASSQETQYF. CDR3 DNA sequence: TGTGCCAGCAGCCAAGAGACCCAGTACTTC.

The chain joins TRBV18 to TRBJ1-4; D remains unclear. Deletions cut 2 bases from V and 3 bases from J, with 4 bases between. The CDR3 is 13 amino acids. Germline CDR1 reads KGHSH; CDR2 reads LQKENI. The chain's CDR3 is CASSPYANEKLFF. Written as DNA, the CDR3 is TGTGCCAGCTCACCATACGCTAATGAAAAACTGTTTTTT.

This clone was counted a single time. V and J are TRBV7-8 and TRBJ1-5; D ambiguous. The length of the CDR3 is 14 residues. Germline-derived CDR1 and CDR2 are SGHVS and FQNEAQ. Trimming left V 1 base short and J 0 bases short, with 4 bases between. The CDR3 DNA follows: TGTGCCAGCAGCTTAGTGATTAGCAATCAGCCCCAGCATTTT. As protein: CASSLVISNQPQHF.

V gene TRBV5-1 combines with J gene TRBJ2-7, with D unclear. The ends were cut back, 3 bases at V and 0 bases at J, with 7 bases in the middle. Germline V gene lookup returns CDR1 SGHRS and CDR2 YFSETQ. This CDR3 has 13 amino acids. CDR3: CASSWESSYEQYF. For the CDR3, the DNA is TGCGCCAGCAGCTGGGAAAGCTCCTACGAGCAGTACTTC.

This clone was seen only once. The chain has TRBV6-1 and TRBJ2-7; D remains ambiguous. The germline V gene has CDR1 MNHNS and CDR2 SASEGT. The CDR3 loop spans 11 amino acids. Trimming stripped 3 bases from V and 3 bases from J, with 3 bases between. CDR3 coding DNA: TGTGCCAGCAGTGACCGCTACGAGCAGTACTTC. It specifies CASSDRYEQYF.

V and J are TRBV6-5 and TRBJ1-5; D is unresolved. The germline V gene encodes CDR1 MNHEY and CDR2 SVGAGI. The CDR3 extends over 11 amino acids. Trimming cost V 7 bases and J 0 bases, with 1 base left between them. CDR3 coding DNA: TGTGCCAGCAATAGCAATCAGCCCCAGCATTTT. Protein sequence: CASNSNQPQHF.

The chain joins TRBV25-1 to TRBJ1-1, with a tentative D call TRBD1 (5 bases). Germline V gene lookup returns CDR1 MGHDK and CDR2 SYGVNS. This CDR3 spans 13 amino acids. Trimming pared 6 bases from V and 3 bases from J, leaving 11 bases between. This chain's CDR3 is CASRRGAHTEAFF. In DNA, the CDR3 is TGTGCCAGCAGAAGGGGAGCCCACACTGAAGCTTTCTTT. Together with reference TRBV25-1 and TRBJ1-1, the CDR3 gives the full variable domain: EADIYQTPRYLVIGTGKKITLECSQTMGHDKMYWYQQDPGMELHLIHYSYGVNSTEKGDLSSESTVSRIRTEHFPLTLESARPSHTSQYLCASRRGAHTEAFFGQGTRLTVV.

The gene calls are TRBV18 and TRBJ2-3; weak D call: TRBD1 (6 bases). Germline-derived CDR1 and CDR2 are KGHSH and LQKENI. The CDR3 covers 16 residues. The ends were cut back, 1 base at V and 0 bases at J, with 11 bases in the middle. CDR3 coding DNA: TGTGCCAGCTCACCACAACAGGGTTCTAGCACAGATACGCAGTATTTT. Translating gives CASSPQQGSSTDTQYF.

The gene calls are TRBV10-3 and TRBJ1-1; 8 bases map to TRBD1. The V segment lost 1 base and the J segment 4 bases; nucleotides outside the gene matches: 8. CDR3 size: 16 residues. The germline gives CDR1 ENHRY, CDR2 SYGVKD. In nucleotides, the CDR3 is TGTGCCATCAGTGAGTTTCCGACAGGGGAAGGCACTGAAGCTTTCTTT. Protein product: CAISEFPTGEGTEAFF.

The chain is built from TRBV21-1 and TRBJ1-1. TRBV21-1 is a recognized pseudogene. The CDR3 is 14 residues long. In DNA form, the CDR3 reads TGTGCCAGCTCGCTGGGATCGTTCTACACTGAAGCTTTCTTT. This sequence encodes CASSLGSFYTEAFF.

The chain recombines TRBV19 with TRBJ2-6; no firm D call. Germline CDR1 LNHDA, CDR2 SQIVND (reference sequence). The V gene lost 6 bases and the J gene lost 2 bases, with 5 bases spanning the gap. The CDR3 extends over 13 amino acids. The CDR3 spells CASRAAGANVLTF. In nucleotides, the CDR3 is TGTGCCAGTAGGGCTGCTGGGGCCAACGTCCTGACTTTC.

V is TRBV30 and J is TRBJ2-3; D may be TRBD1 (5 bases). V lost 4 bases to trimming and J lost 3 bases, with 20 bases between them. CDR1 and CDR2 from the germline V gene are GTSNPN and SVGIG (reference sequence). The CDR3 loop spans 16 amino acids. The CDR3 region has the DNA TGTGCCTGGAATCGGGTCGGGCAGGGTAAAACAGATACGCAGTATTTT. This translates into CAWNRVGQGKTDTQYF. Together with reference TRBV30 and TRBJ2-3, the CDR3 gives the full variable domain: SQTIHQWPATLVQPVGSPLSLECTVEGTSNPNLYWYRQAAGRGLQLLFYSVGIGQISSEVPQNLSASRPQDRQFILSSKKLLLSDSGFYLCAWNRVGQGKTDTQYFGPGTRLTVL.